This T cell receptor beta chain was identified during a study of Graves' ophthalmopathy and Graves' hyperthyroidism. Study-wide background: The authors collected peripheral blood at initial diagnosis, before any treatment.

The CDR3 is 12 amino acids. CDR1 and CDR2 (germline): LNHNV, YYDKDF (reference sequence). V was pared by 2 bases and J by 12 bases, with 13 bases between. The authors amplified TCR beta CDR3 regions, and they did so from RNA transcripts for repertoire sequencing. First-round RT-PCR employed HTBI primers, with a second-round multiplex PCR after it. TCRdb reprocessed the multiplex PCR reads via MiXCR and lists one record per CDR3 protein. The data hold some 39,000 distinct CDR3 sequences, with about 50% observed a single time. If patients had other autoimmune diseases, uncontrolled infections, pregnancy or lactation, they were excluded.

The clonotype originates from an adult woman with stable Graves' hyperthyroidism. The sample comprised peripheral blood. This chain connects TRBV15 to TRBJ1-2, with unresolved D. The CDR3 DNA sequence: TGTGCCACCAGCAGAACGACCGGGCATCACACCTTC. It translates to CATSRTTGHHTF.